The 3 T cell receptor beta chains presented below share a single source sample, sequenced in a study of blood T cell repertoires in COVID-19. TCRdb keeps only in-frame clones here, not all; method: immunoSEQ multiplex PCR. The table has about 180,000 clones, about 88% seen once. The specimen was peripheral blood. These receptors were obtained from a woman in her 30s with active or convalescent COVID-19.

In nucleotides, the CDR3 is TGTGCCAGCAGCTTATCTCCCAGGGGGGAAAACATTCAGTACTTC. As protein: CASSLSPRGENIQYF. The chain recombines TRBV7-6 with TRBJ2-4, with a weak D call TRBD1 (7 bases). The CDR3 has 15 residues. V was trimmed by 2 bases and J by 5 bases, leaving 13 bases between them. From germline, CDR1 is SGHVS and CDR2 FNYEAQ.

The V and J genes are TRBV11-3 and TRBJ2-7, with TRBD2 matching 7 bases. Germline-derived CDR1 and CDR2 are SGHNT and YENEEA. The length of the CDR3 is 14 residues. V lost 5 bases to trimming and J lost 3 bases; unmatched junction nucleotides: 7. This CDR3 reads CASSGGGGGYEQYF. In DNA, the CDR3 is TGTGCCAGCAGCGGCGGCGGGGGTGGCTACGAGCAGTACTTC.

V is TRBV6-5 and J is TRBJ2-7; TRBD2 matches 10 bases. The CDR3 has 14 amino acids. The junction had 4 bases not matched to a gene; V was cut back by 5 bases and J by 3 bases. Germline V gene lookup returns CDR1 MNHEY and CDR2 SVGAGI. The CDR3 region is CASSRTSGVYEQYF. In nucleotides, the CDR3 is TGTGCCAGCAGTCGGACTAGCGGAGTCTACGAGCAGTACTTC.